A selection of T cell receptor beta chains follows, all from one sample in a study of immune evolution from preneoplasia to lung adenocarcinoma. Profiled with immunoSEQ multiplex PCR; TCRdb holds only in-frame clones, not every one. Of some 8,300 clones listed, 70% to 85% were seen once; the top ten hold 2% to 2.5%. Sample: FFPE invasive lung adenocarcinoma tissue. All receptors derive from a person aged 50-75 years with lung adenocarcinoma. Both conserved end residues are part of each CDR3. The D gene is left open where the match is weak. The size entry is marked missing in some rows and otherwise reads once, few, many or a size class.

NA	TRBV19	TRBD2	TRBJ2-5	TGTGCCAGTAGTACTCTAGCGGGGAAAGAGACCCAGTACTTC	CASSTLAGKETQYF
NA	TRBV5-1	TRBD1	TRBJ1-2	TGCGCCAGCAGCCCCCGGACAGGGGGCGAAGGTGGCTACACCTTC	CASSPRTGGEGGYTF
NA	TRBV28	TRBD1	TRBJ2-7	TGTGCCAGCAGTTTAGGACAGGAGCCCTACGAGCAGTACTTC	CASSLGQEPYEQYF
NA	TRBV5-5	NA	TRBJ2-1	TGTGCCAGCAGCTCCATCTTCTATGGCTCCTACAATGAGCAGTTCTTC	CASSSIFYGSYNEQFF
NA	TRBV28	NA	TRBJ2-3	TGTGCCAGCACTCACCGGTCCATCCGCACAGATACGCAGTATTTT	CASTHRSIRTDTQYF
NA	TRBV6-1	NA	TRBJ1-5	TGTGCCAGCACCGATGTGCTGGAAGGTTATCAGCCCCAGCATTTT	CASTDVLEGYQPQHF
once	TRBV9	TRBD1	TRBJ2-3	TGTGCCAGCAGCCCCCGGGACAGCCAATCCACAGATACGCAGTATTTT	CASSPRDSQSTDTQYF
few	TRBV2	NA	TRBJ2-7	TGTGCCAGCAGTGAATGGGACACCCCCTACGAGCAGTACTTC	CASSEWDTPYEQYF
few	TRBV10-3	NA	TRBJ2-6	TGTGCCATCAGTGGCTACACTGCGGCCAACGTCCTGACTTTC	CAISGYTAANVLTF
few	TRBV5-6	TRBD1	TRBJ1-5	TGTGCCAGCAGCTTTTGGCGGCAGGGGGTACAGCCCCAGCATTTT	CASSFWRQGVQPQHF
NA	TRBV5-1	NA	TRBJ2-3	TGCGCCAGCAGCTCATCCGGAACTAGTTCCGCCACAGATACGCAGTATTTT	CASSSSGTSSATDTQYF
few	TRBV7-3	TRBD1	TRBJ2-3	TGTGCCAGCAGCCCTACAGGGGGCCGGGCAGATACGCAGTATTTT	CASSPTGGRADTQYF
NA	TRBV11-1	NA	TRBJ2-1	TGTGCCAGCAGCTTAAGAGCCGGTGATGGCTCCTACAATGAGCAGTTCTTC	CASSLRAGDGSYNEQFF
NA	TRBV20-1	NA	TRBJ2-7	TGCAGTGCTAGCCACGAGCAGTACTTC	CSASHEQYF
few	TRBV27	TRBD1	TRBJ2-7	TGTGCCAGCAGTGCATTCGGACAGGGCCGATACGAGCAGTACTTC	CASSAFGQGRYEQYF
NA	TRBV5-1	TRBD2	TRBJ2-2	TGCGCCAGCAGCTTGGCCGGGACTAGGAACACCGGGGAGCTGTTTTTT	CASSLAGTRNTGELFF
once	TRBV9	TRBD1	TRBJ1-3	TGTGCCAGCAGCGTAGCTCGAACAGGGGCTGGAAACACCATATATTTT	CASSVARTGAGNTIYF
NA	TRBV5-1	TRBD2	TRBJ2-7	TGCGCCAGCAGCTCGGGTGGGGGGGGAGTCTACGAGCAGTACTTC	CASSSGGGGVYEQYF
NA	TRBV11-1	TRBD1	TRBJ1-1	TGTGCCAGCAGCTTATACGGGACAGGGTTGAACACTGAAGCTTTCTTT	CASSLYGTGLNTEAFF
NA	TRBV7-8	TRBD1	TRBJ2-1	TGTGCCAGCAGCTTAGGGAGTGTGGACAGGAGGTCCAATGAGCAGTTCTTC	CASSLGSVDRRSNEQFF
NA	TRBV7-6	NA	TRBJ1-5	TGTGCCAGCAGCTCCCGGCCCAATCAGCCCCAGCATTTT	CASSSRPNQPQHF
NA	TRBV28	TRBD1	TRBJ2-4	TGTGCCAGCTACTCCGGGACAGAAAACATTCAGTACTTC	CASYSGTENIQYF
NA	TRBV6-5	NA	TRBJ2-3	TGTGCCAGCAGTTACCAACAGGGCCCCTGGGATACGCAGTATTTT	CASSYQQGPWDTQYF
NA	TRBV18	NA	TRBJ2-2	TGTGCCAGCTCACCAGGGTCCGGGGAGCTGTTTTTT	CASSPGSGELFF
NA	TRBV6-1	NA	TRBJ1-1	TGTGCCAGCAGTGGTAACACTGAAGCTTTCTTT	CASSGNTEAFF
once	TRBV5-1	TRBD1	TRBJ2-1	TGCGCCAGCAGCGCAACGCCTCCGGGACAGGGTAGGAATGAGCAGTTCTTC	CASSATPPGQGRNEQFF
NA	TRBV28	NA	TRBJ2-5	TGTGCCAGCAGTCTGGGGGGGCGAGGGGGAGAGACCCAGTACTTC	CASSLGGRGGETQYF
NA	TRBV11-2	NA	TRBJ1-5	TGTGCCAGCAGCTTAGATCGGGATCAGCCCCAGCATTTT	CASSLDRDQPQHF
NA	TRBV7-9	NA	TRBJ1-2	TGTGCCAGCAGCTTAGCGGGGGCGATTTATGGCTACACCTTC	CASSLAGAIYGYTF
NA	TRBV28	NA	TRBJ2-1	TGTGCCAGCAGTTTCTTGGGAGCGATGAGCTCCTACAATGAGCAGTTCTTC	CASSFLGAMSSYNEQFF
NA	TRBV9	TRBD1	TRBJ2-7	TGTGCCAGCAGTTCGGGACAGGGGATTAGCGAGCAGTACTTC	CASSSGQGISEQYF
NA	TRBV5-6	TRBD1	TRBJ2-7	TGTGCCAGCAGCTTGGGAGGGACAGGGGGCCTCGAGCAGTACTTC	CASSLGGTGGLEQYF
NA	TRBV28	TRBD2	TRBJ2-1	TGTGCCAGCAGTGAAACGGGACTAAACTACAATGAGCAGTTCTTC	CASSETGLNYNEQFF
NA	TRBV30	NA	TRBJ2-5	TGTGCCACGTCGCCAGACGATCAAGAGACCCAGTACTTC	CATSPDDQETQYF
NA	TRBV9	TRBD1	TRBJ1-1	TGTGCCAGCAGCCTAATGGACAGGGGGCTAGGAGAAGCTTTCTTT	CASSLMDRGLGEAFF
NA	TRBV6-6	TRBD2	TRBJ2-2	TGTGCCAGCAGTTTAACTAGCGGGAGGAACACCGGGGAGCTGTTTTTT	CASSLTSGRNTGELFF
NA	TRBV18	TRBD1	TRBJ2-5	TGTGCCAGCTCACCTAGGACAGGGACACAAGAGAGCCAGTACTTC	CASSPRTGTQESQYF
NA	TRBV6-5	TRBD1	TRBJ1-2	TGTGCCAGCAGTTACAATCAGGACAGGACCCATGGCTACACCTTC	CASSYNQDRTHGYTF
NA	TRBV7-8	NA	TRBJ1-1	TGTGCCAGCAGCATGAGGGCTCAGGGGGAAGCTTTCTTT	CASSMRAQGEAFF
once	TRBV11-2	NA	TRBJ2-5	TGTGCCAGCAGCCCACAAGAGACCCAGTACTTC	CASSPQETQYF
NA	TRBV11-2	NA	TRBJ2-2	TGTGCCAGCAGTCCAACCGTAGGGGGCACCGGGGAGCTGTTTTTT	CASSPTVGGTGELFF
NA	TRBV10-1	TRBD2	TRBJ2-1	TGCGCCAGCAGTGGGACTAGCTCGAGGAATGAGCAGTTCTTC	CASSGTSSRNEQFF
NA	TRBV6-5	TRBD1	TRBJ1-5	TGTGCCAGCAGTTCCGACAGGGGGCTGGGTCAGCCCCAGCATTTT	CASSSDRGLGQPQHF
NA	TRBV11-3	NA	TRBJ2-1	TGTGCCAGCAGTTCCCGTAGTAGCGGTTCCTACAATGAGCAGTTCTTC	CASSSRSSGSYNEQFF
NA	TRBV7-3	NA	TRBJ1-1	TGTGCCAGCAGCTCTTACAAGAACACTGAAGCTTTCTTT	CASSSYKNTEAFF
NA	TRBV30	TRBD2	TRBJ2-7	TGTGCCTGGAGTGCGCGTACGGGACTAGCGGCATCAAACTCCTACGAGCAGTACTTC	CAWSARTGLAASNSYEQYF
NA	TRBV20-1	NA	TRBJ2-1	TGCAGTGCTAGAGATCGGACAGAGCAGTTCTTC	CSARDRTEQFF
once	TRBV30	NA	TRBJ1-4	TGTGCCTGCCCTTCGGACGGTTATAATGAAAAACTGTTTTTT	CACPSDGYNEKLFF
NA	TRBV29-1	NA	TRBJ1-2	TGCAGCGCTTCGGACAGTGCCTACACCTTC	CSASDSAYTF
NA	TRBV4-1	TRBD1	TRBJ1-4	TGCGCCAGCAGCCAAGGGACAGGGGATGAAAAACTGTTTTTT	CASSQGTGDEKLFF
once	TRBV9	TRBD2	TRBJ2-5	TGTGCCAGCAGCGCTGGACTAGCGGGAGGCAGGGAGACCCAGTACTTC	CASSAGLAGGRETQYF
NA	TRBV2	NA	TRBJ1-4	TGTGCCAGCAACCCAAACGGGCCAACTAATGAAAAACTGTTTTTT	CASNPNGPTNEKLFF
NA	TRBV7-2	NA	TRBJ1-6	TGTGCCAGCAGCTTGGATAGCGCACCCCTCCACTTT	CASSLDSAPLHF
NA	TRBV6-5	NA	TRBJ2-7	TGTGCCAGCAGTTACTCGAGGGTCTACTCCTACGAGCAGTACTTC	CASSYSRVYSYEQYF
NA	TRBV5-4	NA	TRBJ2-4	TGTGCCAGCAGCATCCGGGACACAACTGGCATTCAGTACTTC	CASSIRDTTGIQYF
NA	TRBV19	NA	TRBJ1-3	TGTGCCAGTAGGGGGTCTGGCGGTGGAAACACCATATATTTT	CASRGSGGGNTIYF